The rows below give T cell receptor beta chains drawn from one sample of a study of T cell responses to AZD1222 COVID-19 vaccine. Produced via immunoSEQ multiplex PCR; TCRdb's table is partial and in-frame only. The table lists 150,000 to 200,000 clones, approximately 94% of them singletons, with approximately 4.8% in the top ten. The specimen was peripheral blood, collected 28 days after the second AZD1222 dose. The origin of the receptors is an adult who received the AZD1222 COVID-19 vaccine. Each CDR3 is given with its conserved first and last residue.

TRBV3-1/TRBV3-2	TRBJ2-7	CASSQGLGYEQYF
TRBV30	TRBJ1-2	CAWDIQGTNYGYTF
TRBV27	TRBJ1-2	CASSSQGSAGYTF
TRBV2	TRBJ2-1	CASSGTSLLQFF
TRBV2	TRBJ1-1	CASKGVNTEAFF
TRBV10-3	TRBJ1-1	CAIRTPSDRETEAFF
TRBV4-2	TRBJ2-1	CASSPYAGLGNEQFF
TRBV10-2	TRBJ2-3	CASSETGGADTQYF
TRBV2	TRBJ2-2	CASSVAGGTGELFF
TRBV12-3/TRBV12-4	TRBJ1-3	CASTTGSGNTIYF
TRBV28	TRBJ1-2	CASSPGRYYGYTF
TRBV29-1	TRBJ1-2	CSLKGLQGYTF
TRBV3-1/TRBV3-2	TRBJ1-2	CASHTTGTPYGYTF
TRBV6-6	TRBJ1-2	CASSPNYGYTF
TRBV9	TRBJ2-7	CASSVALGSYEQYF
TRBV18	TRBJ1-4	CASSMDRVGEKLFF
TRBV27	TRBJ2-2	CASSVDSHNTGELFF
TRBV13	TRBJ2-5	CASSLGTGILETQYF
TRBV10-3	TRBJ2-7	CATWAGTGSYEQYF
TRBV30	TRBJ1-3	CAWRTGPGAGNTIYF
TRBV7-2	TRBJ1-1	CASSLWVGGNTEAFF
TRBV4-3	TRBJ2-3	CASSQQSGLAQTDTQYF
TRBV6-5	TRBJ1-2	CASSYSGRGRGYTF
TRBV6-2/TRBV6-3	TRBJ2-7	CASSSLTYEQYF
TRBV30	TRBJ1-5	CAWSTGTAGSNQPQHF
TRBV4-1	TRBJ1-1	CASSPGRGRPEAFF
TRBV4-1	TRBJ2-5	CASSLGTSGETQYF
TRBV5-5	TRBJ1-5	CASSPRLGVSNQPQHF
TRBV29-1	TRBJ1-2	CSVERSVSYTF
TRBV6-6	TRBJ2-7	CASTLWTPTSSDEQYF
TRBV2	TRBJ2-7	CASSLRQGSYEQYF
TRBV12-3/TRBV12-4	TRBJ2-7	CASSLKSAGEQYF
TRBV18	TRBJ1-2	CASSEGQTANYGYTF
TRBV3-1/TRBV3-2	TRBJ1-2	CASSPQLGIGDGYTF
TRBV3-1/TRBV3-2	TRBJ1-5	CASSQNRGGRQPQHF
TRBV5-6	TRBJ2-2	CASSFGVGTGELFF